The subject of this entry is one T cell receptor beta chain. The sample comes from a study of blood T cell repertoires in COVID-19. The length of the CDR3 is 15 residues. CDR1 KGHSH and CDR2 LQKENI come from the germline V gene. V lost 2 bases and J lost 6, with 13 bases in between. The method was immunoSEQ multiplex PCR; TCRdb's version includes in-frame clones alone and lacks a portion of them. The sample contains around 160,000 clones, around 90% of which appear only once. V usage is TRBV18 and J usage is TRBJ2-2; D possibly corresponds to TRBD1 (6 bases). The clonotype originates from a middle-aged woman who had been exposed to COVID-19. Sequences were obtained from PBMCs or T cells enriched from blood (not recorded which). Here the CDR3 reads CASSPIAGEAGELFF. The CDR3 DNA is TGTGCCAGCTCACCAATCGCAGGGGAAGCCGGGGAGCTGTTTTTT.